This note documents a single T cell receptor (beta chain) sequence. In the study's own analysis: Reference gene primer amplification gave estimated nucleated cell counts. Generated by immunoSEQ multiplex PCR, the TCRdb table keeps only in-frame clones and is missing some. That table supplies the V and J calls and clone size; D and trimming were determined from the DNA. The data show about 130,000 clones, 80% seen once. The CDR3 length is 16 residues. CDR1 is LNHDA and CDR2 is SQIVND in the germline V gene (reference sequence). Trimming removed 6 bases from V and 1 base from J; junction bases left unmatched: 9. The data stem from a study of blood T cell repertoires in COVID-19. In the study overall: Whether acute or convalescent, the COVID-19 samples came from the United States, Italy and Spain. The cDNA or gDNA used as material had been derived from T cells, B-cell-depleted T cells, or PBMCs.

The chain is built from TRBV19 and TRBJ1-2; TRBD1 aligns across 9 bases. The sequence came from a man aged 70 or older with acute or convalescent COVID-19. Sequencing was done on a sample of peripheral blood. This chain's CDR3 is CASRRTGTGINYGYTF. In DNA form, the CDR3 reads TGTGCCAGTAGAAGGACCGGGACAGGGATTAACTATGGCTACACCTTC.